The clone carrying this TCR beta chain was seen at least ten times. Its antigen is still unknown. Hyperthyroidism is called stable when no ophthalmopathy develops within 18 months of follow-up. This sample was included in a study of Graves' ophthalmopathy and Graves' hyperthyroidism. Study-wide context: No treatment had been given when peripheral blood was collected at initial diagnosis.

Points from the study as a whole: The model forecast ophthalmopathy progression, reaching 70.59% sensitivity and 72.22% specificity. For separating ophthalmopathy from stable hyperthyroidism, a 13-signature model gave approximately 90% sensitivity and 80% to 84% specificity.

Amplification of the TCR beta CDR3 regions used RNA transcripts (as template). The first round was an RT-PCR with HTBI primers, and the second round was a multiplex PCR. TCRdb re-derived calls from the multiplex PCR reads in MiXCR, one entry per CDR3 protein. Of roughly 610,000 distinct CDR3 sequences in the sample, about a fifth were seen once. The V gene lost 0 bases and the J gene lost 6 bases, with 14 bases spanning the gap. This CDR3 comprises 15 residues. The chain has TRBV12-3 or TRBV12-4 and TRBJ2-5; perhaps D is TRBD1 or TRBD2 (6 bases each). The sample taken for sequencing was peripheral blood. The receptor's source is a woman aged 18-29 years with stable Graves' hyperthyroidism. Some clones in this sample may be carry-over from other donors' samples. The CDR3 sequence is CASSLARDGGKTQYF. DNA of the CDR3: TGTGCCAGCAGTTTAGCCAGGGACGGGGGCAAGACCCAGTACTTC.